This T cell receptor beta chain appears in the sequencing data of a study of spatial heterogeneity in lung cancer. Specified time point: sample taken at primary tumor resection. The authors sequenced whole RNA from tumor, nontumor lung or frozen PBMC without sorting. Patients with untreated early-stage non-small cell lung cancer, numbering 72, were the donors. Turning to this clonotype: The antigen is not known.

This CDR3 has 15 amino acids. Losses at the gene ends were 3 bases for V and 5 bases for J; bases not matched to a gene: 5. Unique molecular identifiers tagged every individual TCR cDNA molecule. TCRdb fed the 5' RACE reads into MiXCR, producing one record per CDR3 protein. Among more than 65,000 distinct CDR3 sequences listed, 10% to 15% were seen once. Points from the study as a whole: At resection, ubiquitous expanded tumor TCRs appeared in blood more than at follow-up.

Source: PBMCs, taken at surgery. The sequence came from a male donor with early-stage non-small cell lung cancer. The rearrangement links TRBV12-3 or TRBV12-4 to TRBJ2-2; 8 bases align to TRBD1. CDR3 loop: CASSLRQGSTGELFF. As DNA, the CDR3 is TGTGCCAGCAGTTTGCGACAGGGGAGTACCGGGGAGCTGTTTTTT.